This T cell receptor (beta chain) is from a study of glioma-infiltrating T cells. General observations from the study: Only very few CDR3 sequences appeared in both tissue and blood. Above-expected tissue-blood divergence occurred in all gliomas, most in low-grade ones.

V shed 5 bases and J shed 5 bases, with 16 bases lying between them. Germline assignment: CDR1 MGHDK and CDR2 SYGVNS. The CDR3 is made up of 14 amino acids. Using RNA template, CDR3s of TCR alpha and beta were amplified with iRepertoire arm-PCR. One-step reverse transcription and amplification started from roughly 100-400 ng of tissue mRNA or PBMC total RNA. Each CDR3 protein gets one entry after TCRdb re-called the multiplex PCR reads with MiXCR. The sample consists of 170,000 or so distinct CDR3 sequences, around 42% of them appearing once. At least ten counts were recorded for this clonotype. Antigen specificity is unknown.

The rearrangement joins TRBV25-1 to TRBJ2-7; D is undetermined. The receptor was isolated from a human donor with low-grade glioma or glioblastoma, undergoing nonglioma brain surgery, or in good health (not recorded which). Sequencing was carried out using glioma tissue, nonneoplastic brain tissue, or PBMCs (not recorded which). CDR3 in DNA: TGTGCCAGCAGTACCTTCGGTAGTATCCACGAGCAGTACTTC. This encodes CASSTFGSIHEQYF.